This T cell receptor (beta chain) originates from a study of T cell responses to AZD1222 COVID-19 vaccine. Study-wide findings and caveats: Clonal diversity was possibly underestimated, and white British individuals and females predominated among donors. Along spike, vaccine-associated CD4 TCRs were found throughout, with dominance at 160-218 and 743-854. Repertoires were obtained only post-peak T cell response.

As to this clone: Antigen unknown.

Repertoires were generated with immunoSEQ multiplex PCR, while TCRdb's copy carries only in-frame clones and drops some. The table lists approximately 120,000 clones, approximately 89% of them singletons. Sequenced material: peripheral blood, taken 28 days after the second AZD1222 dose. The receptor's source is an adult who received the AZD1222 COVID-19 vaccine.

CDR3 loop: CASSQPGLGTDTQYF. CDR3 DNA sequence: TGCGCCAGCAGCCAACCGGGACTGGGCACAGATACGCAGTATTTT. The V and J genes are TRBV4-1 and TRBJ2-3, with D perhaps matching TRBD2 (6 bases). The CDR3 totals 15 residues. Germline assignment: CDR1 MGHRA and CDR2 YSYEKL. V lost 2 bases, J lost 1 base, and 10 bases lay in between.